This TCR beta chain was documented in a study of a mutant IDH1 vaccine in newly diagnosed glioma. Overall study: Across weeks 1, 3, 5, 7, 11, 15, 19 and 23, patients received a vaccination each time, eight in all. The treated population exhibited a male proportion of about 60%, a female proportion of roughly 38%, and a mean age of about 40 years.

Study results and limitations: There were vaccine-induced immune responses in 85% to 95% of the patients.

Germline lookup yields CDR1 SQVTM and CDR2 ANQGSEA. The CDR3 runs to 15 residues. V shed 5 bases, J shed 5 bases, and the junction held 10 bases outside the gene matches. Time point noted: week 5, during vaccination. What each vaccine dose contained was 300 ug of mutant IDH1 20-mer peptide, accompanied by topical imiquimod. Each astrocytoma in the donors was new, WHO grade 3 or 4, IDH1-mutant and ATRX-lost. Details on this clone: Its antigen is still unknown.

Only in-frame clones appear in the TCRdb table, and some are missing; sequencing was by immunoSEQ multiplex PCR. The repertoire holds about 75,000 clones, with around nine tenths as singletons. Sequencing used PBMCs, obtained from a glioma patient whose treatment included an IDH1 peptide vaccine. The J gene is TRBJ2-2, the V gene TRBV29-1; 8 bases align to TRBD1. This TCR was recovered from a woman aged 45-65 years with glioma. The CDR3 reads CSVLPVDRETGELFF. CDR3 in DNA: TGCAGCGTTCTACCAGTGGACAGGGAAACCGGGGAGCTGTTTTTT.